These 32 T cell receptor beta chains share one sample of origin, sequenced in a study of PD-L1 blockade in urothelial cancer. Indicated time point: pretreatment peripheral blood. The table came from immunoSEQ multiplex PCR; TCRdb's copy has only in-frame clones and leaves some out. The table has roughly 50,000 clones, around 74% seen once; the top ten hold roughly 4%. Here the sequenced sample was PBMCs, taken around atezolizumab (anti-PD-L1) treatment. Every receptor here comes from a man aged 65 to 85 with urothelial cancer.

The chain carries TRBV28 and TRBJ2-7; 7 bases fit TRBD1. The V gene's germline CDR1 is MDHEN and CDR2 SYDVKM. The CDR3 covers 16 residues. The J segment lost 2 bases and the V segment lost 7 bases, leaving 14 bases of the junction unmatched. The CDR3 DNA reads as TGTGCCAGCATCCAAACCGGGACAGACACAACCTACGAGCAGTACTTC. Protein sequence: CASIQTGTDTTYEQYF. The full variable domain, rest sourced from reference TRBV28 and TRBJ2-7, is DVKVTQSSRYLVKRTGEKVFLECVQDMDHENMFWYRQDPGLGLRLIYFSYDVKMKEKGDIPEGYSVSREKKERFSLILESASTNQTSMYLCASIQTGTDTTYEQYFGPGTRLTVT.

This chain connects TRBV23-1 to TRBJ2-4; 12 nucleotides line up with TRBD1. TRBV23-1 is sorted into the ORF group, with uncertain function. With 3 bases clipped from V and 2 bases from J, the junction kept 20 bases outside the gene matches. The CDR3 is 22 residues long. CDR3: CASSHGGRTGTGGGWTKNIQYF. CDR3 nucleotides: TGCGCCAGCAGTCACGGGGGCCGGACCGGGACAGGGGGCGGTTGGACCAAAAACATTCAGTACTTC.

This rearrangement joins TRBV6-5 to TRBJ2-1, with a weak D call TRBD2 (5 bases). Deletions cut 5 bases from V and 7 bases from J, with 9 bases between. The CDR3 runs 12 residues. The germline V gene has CDR1 MNHEY and CDR2 SVGAGI. The CDR3 reads CASSRSGNEQFF. As DNA, the CDR3 is TGTGCCAGCAGTCGAAGCGGAAATGAGCAGTTCTTC.

The V gene is TRBV28, the J gene TRBJ2-4; TRBD2 matches 12 bases. V shed 4 bases and J 3 bases; nucleotides not matched to a gene: 7. Per the germline V gene, CDR1 is MDHEN and CDR2 is SYDVKM. This CDR3 has 17 amino acids. CDR3: CASSSTSGSVGKNIQYF. Here the CDR3 DNA reads TGTGCCAGCAGTTCGACTAGCGGGAGTGTGGGCAAAAACATTCAGTACTTC.

The rearrangement joins TRBV27 to TRBJ2-1; 7 nucleotides line up with TRBD1. CDR3 length: 13 amino acids. The germline V gene has CDR1 MNHEY and CDR2 SMNVEV (reference sequence). The V and J ends lost 9 bases and 4 bases, in that order; junction bases with no gene match: 6. CDR3 nucleotides: TGTGCCAGTAGGACAGGCATGTACAATGAGCAGTTCTTC. Translating it yields CASRTGMYNEQFF.

The chain combines TRBV2 with TRBJ2-5, with TRBD2 matching 10 bases. This CDR3 has 14 amino acids. The V and J ends lost 6 bases and 5 bases, in that order; junction bases with no gene match: 6. Per the germline V gene, CDR1 is SNHLY and CDR2 is FYNNEI. CDR3 region: CASRPGLAFETQYF. As DNA, the CDR3 is TGTGCCAGCAGACCGGGACTAGCGTTTGAGACCCAGTACTTC.

The V call is TRBV28, the J call TRBJ1-1; perhaps TRBD1 as D (5 bases). Trimming left V 0 bases short and J 4 bases short, with 12 bases between. Germline CDR1 is MDHEN and CDR2 is SYDVKM. The CDR3 has 15 residues. This CDR3 is CASSLWGGWGTEAFF. The CDR3 DNA reads as TGTGCCAGCAGTTTATGGGGGGGGTGGGGCACTGAAGCTTTCTTT.

The J gene is TRBJ2-2, the V gene TRBV6-5; TRBD1 might be the D (6 bases). Germline CDR1 and CDR2: MNHEY and SVGAGI. This CDR3 contains 14 residues. V gave up 8 bases and J gave up 6 bases, with 16 bases separating them. For the CDR3, the DNA is TGTGCCAGCGGGGAGTCAGGGGTGGCCGGGGAGCTGTTTTTT. This codes for CASGESGVAGELFF.

The CDR3 here is CASSLAGAVYNEQFF. The CDR3 DNA follows: TGTGCCAGCAGTCTAGCGGGGGCGGTATACAATGAGCAGTTCTTC. The chain couples TRBV2 to TRBJ2-1, with TRBD2 matching over 10 bases. V lost 5 bases to trimming and J lost 4 bases; unmatched junction nucleotides: 5. The CDR3 sequence is 15 residues long. The germline gives CDR1 SNHLY, CDR2 FYNNEI. Full variable domain (remainder filled in from reference TRBV2 and TRBJ2-1): EPEVTQTPSHQVTQMGQEVILRCVPISNHLYFYWYRQILGQKVEFLVSFYNNEISEKSEIFDDQFSVERPDGSNFTLKIRSTKLEDSAMYFCASSLAGAVYNEQFFGPGTRLTVL.

The chain uses TRBV7-2 and TRBJ2-1; possibly TRBD2 for D (6 bases). Deletions cut 1 base from V and 4 bases from J, with 11 bases between. Germline loops: CDR1 SGHTA, CDR2 FQGNSA. The CDR3 loop spans 15 amino acids. The CDR3 DNA sequence: TGTGCCAGCAGCTTAGGGCCGGGGGTTTACAATGAGCAGTTCTTC. Translation gives CASSLGPGVYNEQFF.

The chain has TRBV10-3 and TRBJ1-5, with 11 bases fitting TRBD1. The CDR3 spans 18 residues. Losses at the gene ends were 5 bases for V and 2 bases for J; bases not matched to a gene: 11. Germline CDR1 is ENHRY and CDR2 is SYGVKD. The CDR3 loop is CAISPGTGGLVGNQPQHF. The DNA of the CDR3 is TGTGCCATCAGTCCCGGGACAGGGGGGCTTGTCGGCAATCAGCCCCAGCATTTT.

The chain combines TRBV28 with TRBJ2-3; D ambiguous. V lost 5 bases, J lost 4 bases, and 13 bases lay in between. Germline V gene lookup returns CDR1 MDHEN and CDR2 SYDVKM. This CDR3 spans 14 amino acids. CDR3 loop: CASSPAGYADTQYF. The CDR3 nucleotides read TGTGCCAGCAGTCCGGCCGGGTACGCAGATACGCAGTATTTT.

The V gene is TRBV9, the J gene TRBJ1-4, with TRBD1 identical over 10 bases. With V trimmed by 4 bases and J by 14 bases, 14 bases remained unmatched. The CDR3 is made up of 15 amino acids. From germline, CDR1 is SGDLS and CDR2 YYNGEE. For the CDR3, the DNA is TGTGCCAGCAGCCAGAAAGGGACAGGGGATATGGGGCTGTTTTTT. This gives the protein CASSQKGTGDMGLFF.

The V gene is TRBV5-1, the J gene TRBJ2-3; 9 bases are shared with TRBD1. CDR3 length: 16 residues. The ends lost 0 bases at V and 4 bases at J; junction bases unmatched: 6. Germline V gene sequence: CDR1 SGHRS, CDR2 YFSETQ. The CDR3 bases are TGCGCCAGCAGCTTGGTAGGACAGGGGCAAGCAGATACGCAGTATTTT. Its translation: CASSLVGQGQADTQYF.

This clone was counted a few times. The genes are TRBV29-1 and TRBJ1-1, with a possible D match to TRBD1 (5 bases). V lost 4 bases and J 5 bases, leaving 14 bases between the germline ends. The CDR3 consists of 13 residues. The germline V gene encodes CDR1 SQVTM and CDR2 ANQGSEA. The CDR3 sequence is CSVVVRAGTEAFF. In DNA form, the CDR3 reads TGCAGCGTTGTAGTCAGGGCGGGAACTGAAGCTTTCTTT.

The chain combines TRBV5-4 with TRBJ2-3; D is uncertain. Trimming cost V 0 bases and J 2 bases, with 10 bases left between them. The CDR3 spans 15 residues. Germline loops: CDR1 SGHNT, CDR2 YYREEE (reference sequence). Written as DNA, the CDR3 is TGTGCCAGCAGCTTGGAAGGCGGATTCACAGATACGCAGTATTTT. Translated: CASSLEGGFTDTQYF.

This chain joins TRBV7-2 and TRBJ1-1, with D tentatively TRBD1 (5 bases). The CDR3 runs to 13 residues. V was pared by 4 bases and J by 4 bases, with 10 bases between. Germline assignment: CDR1 SGHTA and CDR2 FQGNSA. In DNA form, the CDR3 reads TGTGCCAGCAGCTCGACAGCCCGCACTGAAGCTTTCTTT. It translates to CASSSTARTEAFF. Filled out from reference TRBV7-2 and TRBJ1-1, the complete variable domain reads GAGVSQSPSNKVTEKGKDVELRCDPISGHTALYWYRQSLGQGLEFLIYFQGNSAPDKSGLPSDRFSAERTGGSVSTLTIQRTQQEDSAVYLCASSSTARTEAFFGQGTRLTVV.

This sequence joins TRBV6-5 and TRBJ1-6; a possible D gene is TRBD1 (6 bases). CDR1 is MNHEY and CDR2 is SVGAGI in the germline V gene. Deletions cut 0 bases from V and 8 bases from J, with 11 bases between. The length of the CDR3 is 15 residues. The CDR3 DNA is TGTGCCAGCAGTTACTCCGGGGGGCAGCATTCACCCCTCCACTTT. It is translated as CASSYSGGQHSPLHF.

This clone was counted a few times. The chain joins TRBV28 to TRBJ1-2, with 9 bases aligning to TRBD1. After removal of 3 bases from V and 2 bases from J, the junction contained 4 bases not matched to a gene. Germline values: CDR1 MDHEN, CDR2 SYDVKM. CDR3 length: 15 residues. CDR3 nucleotides: TGTGCCAGCAGTTTGGACGGACAGGGGAACTATGGCTACACCTTC. Translation: CASSLDGQGNYGYTF.

The chain joins TRBV7-6 to TRBJ2-7, with D possibly being TRBD2 (6 bases). Trimming left V 5 bases short and J 4 bases short, with 24 bases between. The CDR3 contains 17 residues. CDR1 is SGHVS and CDR2 is FNYEAQ in the germline V gene. The DNA for the CDR3 is TGTGCCAGCAGCACTGAAGCCGGGAGCGTCGGCTTTTACGAGCAGTACTTC. Translation: CASSTEAGSVGFYEQYF.

This sequence joins TRBV7-9 and TRBJ2-7, with 7 nucleotides matching TRBD1. V lost 2 bases and J lost 5; bases outside the gene matches: 6. Germline V gives CDR1 SEHNR, CDR2 FQNEAQ (reference sequence). This CDR3 is built from 14 residues. CDR3 residues: CASSLRTGLHEQYF. The CDR3, as DNA: TGTGCCAGCAGCTTACGGACAGGATTGCACGAGCAGTACTTC.

This clone showed up many times. V and J are TRBV30 and TRBJ2-7; a possible D gene is TRBD2 (5 bases). The length of the CDR3 is 11 residues. Germline V gene data show CDR1 as GTSNPN and CDR2 as SVGIG (reference sequence). Trimming pared 6 bases from V and 4 bases from J, leaving 10 bases between. DNA of the CDR3: TGTGCCTGCAGAGGACTTTACGAGCAGTACTTC. Its translation is CACRGLYEQYF.

The chain joins TRBV12-5 to TRBJ2-5, with D uncertain. Germline-derived CDR1 and CDR2 are LGHNT and FRNRAP. There are 10 residues in the CDR3. Trimming left V 5 bases short and J 7 bases short, with 5 bases between. The CDR3 bases are TGTGCTAGTGGTGGCGGGACCCAGTACTTC. Protein sequence: CASGGGTQYF.

The rearrangement links TRBV18 to TRBJ1-2; TRBD1 agrees at 9 bases. The trim removed 8 bases at V and 2 bases at J, leaving 9 bases unmatched. This CDR3 is 15 amino acids long. CDR1 is KGHSH, CDR2 LQKENI, per germline. The CDR3 loop is CASAQTGGVNYGYTF. Written as DNA, the CDR3 is TGTGCCAGCGCCCAGACAGGGGGGGTAAACTATGGCTACACCTTC.

The chain is built from TRBV7-6 and TRBJ1-2; 11 bases map to TRBD1. This CDR3 has 17 residues. The J segment lost 5 bases and the V segment lost 5 bases, leaving 13 bases of the junction unmatched. Looked up from germline, CDR1 is SGHVS and CDR2 is FNYEAQ. CDR3 nucleotide sequence: TGTGCCAGCAGCCGCTCGCAGGGACAGGGGGTTGGATATGGCTACACCTTC. This gives the protein CASSRSQGQGVGYGYTF.

This clone showed up just once. This chain connects TRBV30 to TRBJ2-4, with 9 bases aligning to TRBD1. This CDR3 contains 13 residues. V gave up 6 bases and J gave up 6 bases; unmatched junction bases: 6. Germline CDR1 GTSNPN, CDR2 SVGIG (reference sequence). CDR3 in amino acids: CACRQGGGNIQYF. In DNA form, the CDR3 reads TGTGCCTGCCGACAGGGGGGTGGAAACATTCAGTACTTC.

The CDR3 nucleotides read TGTGCCAGTACTGGACTAGCGGGGGGTGAGCAGTTCTTC. It encodes CASTGLAGGEQFF. The chain links TRBV19 to TRBJ2-1, with TRBD2 matching 14 bases. Germline V gene lookup returns CDR1 LNHDA and CDR2 SQIVND (reference sequence). This CDR3 comprises 13 residues. The junction had 2 bases not matched to a gene; V was cut back by 7 bases and J by 9 bases.

The genes are TRBV19 and TRBJ1-5; tentative D call: TRBD1 (6 bases). Germline V gene lookup returns CDR1 LNHDA and CDR2 SQIVND (reference sequence). This CDR3 has 15 amino acids. V was pared by 5 bases and J by 1 base, with 12 bases between. The chain's CDR3 is CASSGGGRSNQPQHF. The DNA for the CDR3 is TGTGCCAGTAGTGGGGGGGGCAGGAGCAATCAGCCCCAGCATTTT.

This sequence joins TRBV19 and TRBJ2-4, with D maybe TRBD2 (5 bases). The length of the CDR3 is 14 residues. Germline-derived CDR1 and CDR2 are LNHDA and SQIVND (reference sequence). V was shortened by 6 bases and J by 0 bases, with 9 bases between the two germline ends. The CDR3 reads CASRPGTAKNIQYF. CDR3 bases: TGTGCCAGTAGGCCGGGAACAGCCAAAAACATTCAGTACTTC.

This clone was found a few times. The chain carries TRBV4-2 and TRBJ1-5; TRBD1 is a possible D gene (5 bases). From germline, CDR1 is LGHNA and CDR2 YNFKEQ. V lost 0 bases to trimming and J lost 3 bases, with 9 bases between them. This CDR3 comprises 15 residues. For the CDR3, the DNA is TGTGCCAGCAGCCAAGAGGGGGGGATCAATCAGCCCCAGCATTTT. Translation gives CASSQEGGINQPQHF.

The chain carries TRBV12-5 and TRBJ2-5; TRBD2 matches at 7 bases. Germline CDR1 LGHNT, CDR2 FRNRAP. J lost 2 bases, V lost 6 bases, and 0 bases had no gene match. The CDR3 length is 12 residues. The CDR3 bases are TGTGCTAGTGGGGGACTACAAGAGACCCAGTACTTC. Its translation: CASGGLQETQYF. The full variable domain, in which reference TRBV12-5 and TRBJ2-5 provide the parts outside the CDR3, is DARVTQTPRHKVTEMGQEVTMRCQPILGHNTVFWYRQTMMQGLELLAYFRNRAPLDDSGMPKDRFSAEMPDATLATLKIQPSEPRDSAVYFCASGGLQETQYFGPGTRLLVL.

This chain's CDR3 is CASSRRGPTEAFF. In DNA, the CDR3 is TGTGCCAGCAGCCGCAGGGGGCCCACTGAAGCTTTCTTT. The J gene is TRBJ1-1, the V gene TRBV6-5, with 8 nucleotides matching TRBD1. Germline lookup yields CDR1 MNHEY and CDR2 SVGAGI. V shed 6 bases, J shed 4 bases, and the junction held 4 bases outside the gene matches. The CDR3 length is 13 residues.